This is a list of T cell receptor beta chains from one sample in a study of T cell responses to AZD1222 COVID-19 vaccine. Profiling relied on immunoSEQ multiplex PCR, and the TCRdb table lists in-frame clones only, not all of them. The sample contains more than 95,000 clones, 70% to 90% of which appear only once. The sample here was peripheral blood, taken on day 0 of AZD1222 vaccination. The receptors were gathered from an adult in good health. CDR3s include the opening cysteine and the closing phenylalanine or tryptophan. Each record gives: clone size, V gene, J gene, D gene, CDR3 protein, CDR3 DNA. D genes are given only for firm matches. Clone size is shown for a subset of rows, as once, few, many or a class of expanded clone.

clone_size: NA
v_call: TRBV2
j_call: TRBJ1-5
d_call: NA
cdr3_aa: CASSEDNQPQHF
cdr3_nt: TGTGCCAGCAGTGAGGACAATCAGCCCCAGCATTTT

clone_size: NA
v_call: TRBV19
j_call: TRBJ1-4
d_call: NA
cdr3_aa: CASSIGGWWEKLFF
cdr3_nt: TGTGCCAGTAGTATAGGGGGCTGGTGGGAAAAACTGTTTTTT

clone_size: NA
v_call: TRBV11-2
j_call: TRBJ2-3
d_call: TRBD2
cdr3_aa: CASSFPGLAGARQYF
cdr3_nt: TGTGCCAGCAGCTTCCCCGGACTAGCGGGGGCCCGTCAGTATTTT

clone_size: NA
v_call: TRBV18
j_call: TRBJ2-1
d_call: TRBD2
cdr3_aa: CASSPRVAGLYNEQFF
cdr3_nt: TGTGCCAGCTCACCACGTGTAGCGGGCTTATACAATGAGCAGTTCTTC

clone_size: NA
v_call: TRBV19
j_call: TRBJ1-4
d_call: NA
cdr3_aa: CASSKQWIKLFF
cdr3_nt: TGTGCCAGTAGTAAACAATGGATAAAACTGTTTTTT

clone_size: NA
v_call: TRBV7-2
j_call: TRBJ2-7
d_call: NA
cdr3_aa: CASTLGRERSPYEQYF
cdr3_nt: TGTGCCAGCACCTTGGGACGGGAGAGATCTCCCTACGAGCAGTACTTC

clone_size: once
v_call: TRBV29-1
j_call: TRBJ2-3
d_call: NA
cdr3_aa: CSVQQGPDTQYF
cdr3_nt: TGCAGCGTACAACAAGGGCCCGATACGCAGTATTTT

clone_size: NA
v_call: TRBV7-9
j_call: TRBJ1-2
d_call: NA
cdr3_aa: CASSHGKVNGYTF
cdr3_nt: TGTGCCAGCAGTCACGGGAAGGTTAACGGCTACACCTTC

clone_size: few
v_call: TRBV28
j_call: TRBJ1-5
d_call: TRBD1
cdr3_aa: CASSSGGSNQPQHF
cdr3_nt: TGTGCCAGCAGTTCAGGGGGAAGCAATCAGCCCCAGCATTTT

clone_size: NA
v_call: TRBV15
j_call: TRBJ1-1
d_call: NA
cdr3_aa: CATTLDLVTEAFF
cdr3_nt: TGTGCCACCACCTTAGATTTGGTTACTGAAGCTTTCTTT

clone_size: NA
v_call: TRBV5-1
j_call: TRBJ1-1
d_call: NA
cdr3_aa: CASSKDSPMNTEAFF
cdr3_nt: TGCGCCAGCAGTAAGGACAGTCCCATGAACACTGAAGCTTTCTTT

clone_size: NA
v_call: TRBV24-1
j_call: TRBJ2-3
d_call: NA
cdr3_aa: CATSDFKEGMADTQYF
cdr3_nt: TGTGCCACCAGTGATTTTAAGGAGGGGATGGCAGATACGCAGTATTTT

clone_size: once
v_call: TRBV9
j_call: TRBJ2-6
d_call: NA
cdr3_aa: CASSQTTGGANVLTF
cdr3_nt: TGTGCCAGCAGCCAGACGACGGGAGGGGCCAACGTCCTGACTTTC

clone_size: NA
v_call: TRBV2
j_call: TRBJ2-5
d_call: TRBD1
cdr3_aa: CASSEVGTGGGGWETQYF
cdr3_nt: TGTGCCAGCAGTGAGGTCGGGACAGGGGGCGGAGGTTGGGAGACCCAGTACTTC

clone_size: NA
v_call: TRBV19
j_call: TRBJ1-4
d_call: TRBD1
cdr3_aa: CASSIVGTGEKLFF
cdr3_nt: TGTGCCAGTAGTATAGTCGGGACAGGCGAAAAACTGTTTTTT

clone_size: NA
v_call: TRBV20-1
j_call: TRBJ2-1
d_call: NA
cdr3_aa: CSASKVEASHEQFF
cdr3_nt: TGCAGTGCTAGTAAGGTTGAGGCTAGTCATGAGCAGTTCTTC

clone_size: NA
v_call: TRBV5-6
j_call: TRBJ2-2
d_call: NA
cdr3_aa: CASRVGGGFGELFF
cdr3_nt: TGTGCCAGCAGGGTCGGAGGGGGTTTCGGGGAGCTGTTTTTT